The entry that follows covers one TCR beta chain sequence. The specificity of this receptor is unknown. Base qualities were left out, and no much larger clone turns up one base away. For CDR1 and CDR2, the germline V gene lists SNHLY and FYNNEI. Counted from cysteine to phenylalanine, this CDR3 has 15 amino acids. The kept DNA is CDR3 alone, 45 bases in frame from the first base. From V the trimming removes 5 bases and from J it removes 4 bases, while the gene matches leave 9 bases of the junction unaccounted for. The CDR3 regions of human TCRbeta chains were analyzed by immunosequencing. Turning to the authors' computational methods: TCRs in the repertoires were matched against a reference library of SARS-CoV-2-specific TCRs that had been generated with the MIRA antigen-specificity platform. Breadth was defined as the fraction of unique TCRs that were SARS-CoV-2-associated, and depth was defined as the fraction of total T cells that were SARS-CoV-2-associated. Using the MIRA data, each spike-specific TCR was assigned both to the spike region to which the TCR was reactive and to a CD4 or CD8 class. Log10-transformed breadth and depth values were compared by one-way ANOVA with Sidak's multiple comparisons tests. As stored in TCRdb, this immuneACCESS dataset retains in-frame rearrangements with V and J assigned. A fraction of the clones does not appear; measured against another copy, unresolved V genes explain less than half of the discrepancy, and the remainder lacks a known reason. The V and J calls and the clone size are those of that table, but D and trimming were determined from the DNA. The sample table lists fewer than 95,000 clones, around 90% of them with a count of one. The biggest ten clones account for around 8% of the sample.

This sample stems from a study of T cell responses to AZD1222 COVID-19 vaccine (dated by TCRdb to about 2021). Background for the entire study: TCR sequencing covered roughly 230 trial participants: 200 to 220 given two doses of AZD1222 and 26 given two doses of MenACWY control vaccine. Trial participants were enrolled into age subgroups of 18-55, 56-69 and 70-plus years, which contained about 160, 30 and 59 TCR-sequenced participants, respectively. What the authors observed across the whole study: Conclusions about previously exposed vaccinees are limited, since just six AZD1222 recipients were seropositive for SARS-CoV-2 at baseline. No day 14 peak-response samples were available, so repertoires were characterized only after the peak T cell response. Spike-specific TCR breadth and depth rose significantly after two AZD1222 doses compared with day 0 and with MenACWY recipients. Participants were mostly white British and included more females than males, and it was suggested by the authors that clonal diversity may have been underestimated. Nearly half of unique spike-specific TCRs reportedly recognized epitopes outside regions mutated in the B.1.351 and B.1.1.7 variants. In the small 56-69-year group, the increase in depth fell short of significance, most likely because of low power. The whole spike protein was spanned by vaccine-associated CD4 TCRs, and dominant responses were seen in regions 160-218 and 743-854.

Sample time point, as interpreted from the label and publication: about 28 days (+/-7) after the second vaccine dose. Because spike-specific TCR depth and breadth did not differ between the two schedules, AZD1222 recipients who got a second dose at roughly 4 weeks were pooled with those who got a second dose at roughly 12 weeks. Samples from vaccinated people were obtained from the UK trials COV001 and COV002, which included a single-blind randomized controlled phase 2/3 trial of AZD1222 (ChAdOx1 nCoV-19) in healthy adults. Trial participant PBMC samples were collected at day 0 and day 28 after the second dose for TCRbeta chain sequencing.

The receptor comes from an adult who received the AZD1222 COVID-19 vaccine. Sequenced material: peripheral blood, taken 28 days after the second AZD1222 dose. The chain links TRBV2 with TRBJ2-7; 9 bases in the junction line up with TRBD2. The CDR3 reads CASSPTSGARYEQYF. The nucleotide sequence reads TGTGCCAGCAGTCCGACTAGCGGAGCTCGGTACGAGCAGTACTTC.